Presented here are 16 T cell receptor beta chains from one specimen sequenced in a study of metastatic and nonmetastatic thyroid tumors. Patients underwent thyroid surgery, and none had received any treatment before it. Via MiXCR, TCRdb re-called the PCR reads. The table shows more than 8,000 clones, with roughly 24% occurring only once. The sequenced sample consisted of tumor tissue. Receptors originate from a female donor with papillary thyroid cancer or a benign thyroid nodule (not recorded which). Some clones in this sample may be carry-over from other donors' samples.

This clone is medium-sized within its sample. The chain joins TRBV12-3 or TRBV12-4 to TRBJ1-6; D is undetermined. The CDR3 is 12 residues long. The V end was cut by 4 bases, the J end by 12 bases, with 10 bases between. This CDR3 is CASSSPSIPLHF. The CDR3, as DNA: TGTGCCAGCAGTTCCCCTTCTATACCCCTCCACTTT.

The V and J genes are TRBV12-3 or TRBV12-4 and TRBJ2-3; 7 bases align to TRBD1. The CDR3 loop spans 14 amino acids. Losses at the gene ends were 3 bases for V and 5 bases for J; bases not matched to a gene: 5. The CDR3 here is CASSFVRGRDTQYF. The CDR3 nucleotides read TGTGCCAGCAGTTTCGTTAGGGGGCGAGATACGCAGTATTTT.

The V call is TRBV6-5, the J call TRBJ1-2, with 7 bases lining up with TRBD1. The CDR3 sequence is 14 residues long. Germline values: CDR1 MNHEY, CDR2 SVGAGI. V shed 4 bases, J shed 4 bases, and the junction held 6 bases outside the gene matches. The CDR3 is CASSSTGQAYGYTF. The CDR3 coding sequence is TGTGCCAGCAGTTCAACCGGACAGGCCTATGGCTACACCTTC.

In its sample, this clone ranks as large (0.1 to 1%). The chain couples TRBV12-3 or TRBV12-4 to TRBJ2-7, with 8 bases fitting TRBD2. The CDR3 contains 15 residues. V lost 6 bases to trimming and J lost 7 bases; unmatched junction nucleotides: 14. Here the CDR3 reads CASSRGGSGTWEQYF. CDR3 nucleotide sequence: TGTGCCAGCAGCCGCGGCGGTAGCGGGACCTGGGAGCAGTACTTC.

This clone was recorded a few times. The germline gene is not matched at one end of the junction; a read error may be the cause. V and J are TRBV27 and TRBJ2-5; TRBD2 is a possible D gene (6 bases). CDR1 and CDR2 (germline): MNHEY, SMNVEV (reference sequence). The CDR3 consists of 14 residues. In DNA form, the CDR3 reads TGTGCCATCAGTTCGACTAGTTTTGCAGAGGCCCAGTACTTC. This codes for CAISSTSFAEAQYF.

This clone was counted many times. The rearrangement uses TRBV4-2 and TRBJ1-2; D is perhaps TRBD1 (6 bases). Germline V CDR1 and CDR2: LGHNA, YNFKEQ. The CDR3 runs 17 residues. With 3 bases removed from V and 3 bases from J, the gap between germline ends came to 20 bases. The CDR3 DNA is TGTGCCAGCAGCCACTTGGGAGAACAGGGTGGAGACTATGGCTACACCTTC. Amino acids: CASSHLGEQGGDYGYTF.

The chain joins TRBV12-3 or TRBV12-4 to TRBJ2-2, with 11 bases identical to TRBD2. The CDR3 loop spans 18 amino acids. J gave up 1 base and V 5 bases, and 9 bases lay outside the gene matches. DNA of the CDR3: TGTGCCAGCAGTAACTCTTTAGCGGGAGGGGAGAACACCGGGGAGCTGTTTTTT. It encodes CASSNSLAGGENTGELFF.

This clone ranks as medium-sized. This rearrangement joins TRBV20-1 to TRBJ1-1; a weak D match, TRBD1 (5 bases). V lost 6 bases to trimming and J lost 0 bases, with 11 bases between them. The length of the CDR3 is 13 residues. From germline, CDR1 is DFQATT and CDR2 SNEGSKA (reference sequence). CDR3 sequence: CSAQRQMNTEAFF. Here the CDR3 DNA reads TGCAGTGCGCAACGACAGATGAACACTGAAGCTTTCTTT.

This clone is medium-sized. The V and J genes are TRBV12-3 or TRBV12-4 and TRBJ1-2, with a possible D match to TRBD1 (6 bases). With 3 bases removed from V and 7 bases from J, the gap between germline ends came to 18 bases. The CDR3 is 15 residues long. CDR3: CASSLATTGWGGYTF. In DNA form, the CDR3 reads TGTGCCAGCAGTTTGGCCACGACAGGCTGGGGTGGCTACACCTTC.

The genes are TRBV5-1 and TRBJ2-7; possible D gene TRBD2, 5 bases. This CDR3 has 14 residues. V was cut by 0 bases and J by 0 bases, with 7 bases left in between. Germline-derived CDR1 and CDR2 are SGHRS and YFSETQ. CDR3 sequence reads: CASSLVRGSYEQYF. In nucleotides, the CDR3 is TGCGCCAGCAGCTTGGTTCGGGGCTCCTACGAGCAGTACTTC.

This chain joins TRBV28 and TRBJ1-2; unclear D gene. The CDR3 runs to 15 residues. Trimming removed 2 bases at V and 3 bases at J, with 13 bases between. Germline CDR1 is MDHEN and CDR2 is SYDVKM. CDR3 amino acids: CASSLIRRRDYGYTF. The CDR3 nucleotides read TGTGCCAGCAGTTTAATCCGTCGGAGGGACTATGGCTACACCTTC.

This clone was detected ten times or more. The J gene is TRBJ1-4, the V gene TRBV27; 9 nucleotides match TRBD1. The V segment lost 3 bases and the J segment 5 bases; nucleotides outside the gene matches: 7. The length of the CDR3 is 16 residues. Germline V gene data show CDR1 as MNHEY and CDR2 as SMNVEV (reference sequence). The CDR3 nucleotides are TGTGCCAGCAGTTTGAGATGGACAGGGGTCAATGAAAAACTGTTTTTT. Translation gives CASSLRWTGVNEKLFF.

By share, this clone ranks as medium-sized. The chain links TRBV4-1 to TRBJ2-7; 7 bases line up with TRBD1. The CDR3 length is 15 residues. V lost 6 bases and J lost 2; bases outside the gene matches: 10. Germline V gene lookup returns CDR1 MGHRA and CDR2 YSYEKL. The CDR3, as DNA: TGCGCCAGCAGGGAAGGGGACAGAAGGACCTACGAGCAGTACTTC. Its translation is CASREGDRRTYEQYF.

On this clone: At one of its ends the junction is not consistent with the germline gene, which may arise from a read error. The chain combines TRBV19 with TRBJ2-2; possibly TRBD2 for D (6 bases). The CDR3 covers 16 residues. In germline, CDR1 is LNHDA, CDR2 SQIVND (reference sequence). The CDR3 protein is CASSNRRLVNTGELYF. The CDR3, as DNA: TGTGCCAGTAGTAATCGGCGACTAGTGAACACCGGGGAGCTGTATTTT. Filled out from reference TRBV19 and TRBJ2-2, the complete variable domain reads DGGITQSPKYLFRKEGQNVTLSCEQNLNHDAMYWYRQDPGQGLRLIYYSQIVNDFQKGDIAEGYSVSREKKESFPLTVTSAQKNPTAFYLCASSNRRLVNTGELYFGEGSRLTVL.

This clone counts as medium-sized. Other DNA sequences within the sample encode an identical CDR3. The chain uses TRBV2 and TRBJ1-2, with 7 bases matching TRBD1. Germline-derived CDR1 and CDR2 are SNHLY and FYNNEI. The CDR3 has 11 amino acids. The J segment lost 4 bases and the V segment lost 10 bases, leaving 3 bases of the junction unmatched. This CDR3 reads CATGTVYGYTF. In DNA, the CDR3 is TGTGCCACCGGGACAGTCTATGGCTACACCTTC. The full variable domain, with the rest looked up from reference TRBV2 and TRBJ1-2, is EPEVTQTPSHQVTQMGQEVILRCVPISNHLYFYWYRQILGQKVEFLVSFYNNEISEKSEIFDDQFSVERPDGSNFTLKIRSTKLEDSAMYFCATGTVYGYTFGSGTRLTVV.

This clone was observed many times. The V and J genes are TRBV9 and TRBJ2-2, with TRBD2 matching 13 bases. Per the germline V gene, CDR1 is SGDLS and CDR2 is YYNGEE. V gave up 4 bases and J gave up 6 bases; unmatched junction bases: 6. This CDR3 is 16 amino acids long. In DNA, the CDR3 is TGTGCCAGCAGCTCTCCCGGGACTAGCGGGGCCGGGGAGCTGTTTTTT. This gives the protein CASSSPGTSGAGELFF.